This paragraph reports one T cell receptor (beta chain). Its antigen is undetermined. Per germline, CDR1 SGHVS and CDR2 FNYEAQ. The CDR3 contains 15 residues. This sample stems from a study of cytomegalovirus exposure and HLA in healthy donors. Across the study: Out of roughly 200 million T cells, an earlier analysis found about 120 million unique TCR beta sequences in total.

Study-wide results and caveats: It is likely that the observed cluster of highly shared sequence variants was a sequencing artifact.

The PCR employed 60 Vbeta primers together with 13 Jbeta primers. Profiling relied on immunoSEQ multiplex PCR, and the TCRdb table lists in-frame clones only, not all of them. This table holds 150,000 to 200,000 clones, approximately 80% found once. This TCR was sampled from a male donor in good health and CMV-seronegative. The chain has TRBV7-6 and TRBJ2-5; 7 nucleotides align to TRBD1. The J call may be faulty, since TRBJ2-7 better matches the DNA end. The specimen was PBMCs. CDR3 sequence: CASSLGGQLNYEQYF. The DNA of the CDR3 is TGTGCCAGCAGCTTAGGGGGACAGCTAAACTACGAGCAGTACTTC.